These 9 T cell receptor beta chains share one sample of origin, sequenced in a study of blood T cells in healthy people across ages. A sample-barcoded 5' primer and a J-beta primer mix were used in a second PCR of roughly 7 to 11 cycles. TCRdb fed the 5' RACE reads into MiXCR, producing one record per CDR3 protein. The sample yields about 970,000 distinct CDR3 sequences, roughly 47% seen once. Sequencing was performed on blood. These receptor sequences come from an older woman in good health.

This clonotype was observed a handful of times. The rearrangement links TRBV4-3 to TRBJ2-3, with unresolved D. Germline CDR1 and CDR2: LGHNA and YSLEER. The CDR3 loop spans 15 amino acids. V shed 0 bases and J shed 1 base, with 8 bases lying between them. The CDR3 here is CASSQDPGGTDTQYF. The CDR3 DNA follows: TGCGCCAGCAGCCAAGATCCAGGTGGCACAGATACGCAGTATTTT.

J is TRBJ2-3 and V is TRBV7-2, with D uncertain. The CDR3 has 16 amino acids. Trimming pared 4 bases from V and 8 bases from J, leaving 22 bases between. Per the germline V gene, CDR1 is SGHTA and CDR2 is FQGNSA. The CDR3 sequence is CASSSAPSTGPLTQYF. CDR3 in DNA: TGTGCCAGCAGCTCAGCACCCTCGACCGGGCCCCTTACGCAGTATTTT.

The chain has TRBV7-2 and TRBJ2-1; D not certain. The CDR3 loop spans 13 amino acids. V was trimmed by 10 bases and J by 5 bases, leaving 15 bases between them. CDR1 is SGHTA and CDR2 is FQGNSA in the germline V gene. The CDR3 DNA is TGTGCCACCAAGAGGACCGCCAACAATGAGCAGTTCTTC. Its protein is CATKRTANNEQFF.

The chain recombines TRBV29-1 with TRBJ2-1, with a weak D call TRBD2 (5 bases). CDR1 is SQVTM and CDR2 is ANQGSEA in the germline V gene. V shed 1 base and J shed 7 bases, with 14 bases lying between them. The CDR3 extends over 14 amino acids. DNA for the CDR3: TGCAGCGTTGAAGGTGGGAGCGTGGGGAATGAGCAGTTCTTC. Translating gives CSVEGGSVGNEQFF.

In nucleotides, the CDR3 is TGCAGTGCTAGGAACTCCGGGACAGGGTCCTACGAGCAGTACTTC. The encoded protein is CSARNSGTGSYEQYF. This chain uses TRBV20-1 with TRBJ2-7; 9 nucleotides align to TRBD1. Germline V lookup: CDR1 DFQATT, CDR2 SNEGSKA (reference sequence). This CDR3 comprises 15 residues. J gave up 1 base and V 3 bases, and 7 bases lay outside the gene matches.

The chain's CDR3 is CSARARTDPYNSPLHF. The CDR3 region has the DNA TGCAGTGCTAGAGCACGTACCGATCCCTATAATTCACCCCTCCACTTT. This chain uses TRBV20-1 with TRBJ1-6; no definite D call. This CDR3 spans 16 amino acids. The germline gives CDR1 DFQATT, CDR2 SNEGSKA (reference sequence). V dropped 1 base and J dropped 2 bases, with 12 bases sitting between them.

Note on this clonotype: The junction differs from germline at one of its ends, possibly a read error. This chain links TRBV20-1 with TRBJ2-5, with D perhaps TRBD2 (5 bases). Germline V gene lookup returns CDR1 DFQATT and CDR2 SNEGSKA (reference sequence). The CDR3 is 11 residues long. Written as DNA, the CDR3 is TGCAGTACTAGGCCTCAAGAGACCCAGTACTTC. Residues: CSTRPQETQYF.

J is TRBJ2-7 and V is TRBV20-1, with D possibly being TRBD1 (5 bases). The CDR3 sequence is 15 residues long. V was clipped by 3 bases and J by 5 bases, with 20 bases between them. From germline, CDR1 is DFQATT and CDR2 SNEGSKA (reference sequence). The CDR3 coding sequence is TGCAGTGCTAGCCCCTCCGACAGACCGTCGGACGAGCAGTACTTC. Its translation: CSASPSDRPSDEQYF.

This clonotype was observed a few times. The chain joins TRBV5-1 to TRBJ2-3; no clear D gene. Trimming pared 0 bases from V and 2 bases from J, leaving 13 bases between. Germline V gives CDR1 SGHRS, CDR2 YFSETQ. CDR3 length: 16 amino acids. The CDR3 loop reads CASSLALQSDTDTQYF. DNA of the CDR3: TGCGCCAGCAGCTTGGCCTTGCAGTCAGACACAGATACGCAGTATTTT. Full variable domain (missing parts from reference TRBV5-1 and TRBJ2-3): KAGVTQTPRYLIKTRGQQVTLSCSPISGHRSVSWYQQTPGQGLQFLFEYFSETQRNKGNFPGRFSGRQFSNSRSEMNVSTLELGDSALYLCASSLALQSDTDTQYFGPGTRLTVL.